This T cell receptor (beta chain) appears in the sequencing data of a study of blood T cell repertoires in COVID-19. As for the study in general: The United States, Italy and Spain supplied acute and convalescent COVID-19 samples. Nucleic acid was either cDNA or gDNA, and it came from T cells, B-cell-depleted T cells, or PBMCs.

The data were produced by immunoSEQ multiplex PCR, yet TCRdb's version contains in-frame clones alone and is incomplete. The sample holds some 210,000 clones; approximately 81% are singletons and the top ten take around 20%. Trimming shortened V by 3 bases and J by 10 bases, and 28 bases separated the two germline ends. Germline V gives CDR1 SGHRS, CDR2 YFSETQ. This CDR3 has 17 residues. The TCR was taken from a human donor in a cohort sampled during active COVID-19. The sequenced material came from peripheral blood. The chain uses TRBV5-1 and TRBJ1-1; a weak D match, TRBD1 (5 bases). CDR3 sequence: CASSSNLGGEPLGGAFF. CDR3 nucleotide sequence: TGCGCCAGCAGCTCGAACCTTGGGGGGGAACCGCTCGGCGGAGCTTTCTTT.